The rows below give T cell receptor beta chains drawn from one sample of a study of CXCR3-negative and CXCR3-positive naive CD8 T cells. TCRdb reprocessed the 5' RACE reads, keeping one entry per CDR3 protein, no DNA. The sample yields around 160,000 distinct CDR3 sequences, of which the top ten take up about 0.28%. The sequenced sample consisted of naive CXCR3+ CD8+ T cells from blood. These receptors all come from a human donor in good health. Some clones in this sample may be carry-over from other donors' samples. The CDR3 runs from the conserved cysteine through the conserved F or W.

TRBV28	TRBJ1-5	CASSLTGLSNQPQHF
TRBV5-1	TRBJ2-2	CASKSEITGELFF
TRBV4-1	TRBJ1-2	CASSQDAEGFNYGYTF
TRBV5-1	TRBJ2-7	CASRGDQGGYEQYF
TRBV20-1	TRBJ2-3	CSVLGRDQDTQYF
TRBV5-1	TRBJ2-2	CASSFTGLVAGELFF
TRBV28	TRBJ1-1	CATATGRNTEAFF
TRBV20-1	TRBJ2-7	CSAHTSGIPYEQYF
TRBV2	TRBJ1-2	CASSEALPGRRDSAGYTF
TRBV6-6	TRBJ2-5	CASSYYVGSDETQYF
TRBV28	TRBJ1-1	CASSFPRGTEAFF
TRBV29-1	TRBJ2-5	CSAGALAGTETQYF
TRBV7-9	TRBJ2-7	CASSFIPSSGEQYF
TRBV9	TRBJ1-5	CASSVASGQPQHF
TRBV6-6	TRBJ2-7	CASSYLAHEQYF
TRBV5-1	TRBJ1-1	CASSLVMNTEAFF
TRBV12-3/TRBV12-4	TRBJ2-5	CASGAKGTSGSRETQYF
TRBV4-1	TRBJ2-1	CASSQDWVGNEQFF
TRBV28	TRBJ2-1	CASSPLAGVGNEQFF
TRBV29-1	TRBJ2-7	CSVEGGDRGHEQYF
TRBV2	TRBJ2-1	CASSHAIERGGYNEQFF
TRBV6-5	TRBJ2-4	CASSSIEDVKNIQYF
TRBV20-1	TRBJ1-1	CSASWGENTEAFF
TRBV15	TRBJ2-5	CATSRDRSGGQETQYF
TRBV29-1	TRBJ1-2	CSVPLGALTNYGYTF
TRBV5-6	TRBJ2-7	CACSFRTADYEQYF